This T cell receptor beta chain was sequenced for a study of cytomegalovirus exposure and HLA in healthy donors. PCR was performed using 60 Vbeta and 13 Jbeta primers. The protocol was immunoSEQ multiplex PCR, while the TCRdb copy is restricted to in-frame clones and leaves out a portion. This sample carries nearly 200,000 clones, 77% of them seen once, and the ten largest clones take 2.1%. As to this clone: What it binds is unknown.

Study-level results: In a later analysis, HLA-C alleles had the fewest associated TCRs, DRB1 alleles the most. In the analysis, some V segments, TRBV6-2 and TRBV6-3 included, were excluded as indistinguishable.

Germline V gene lookup returns CDR1 MNHNS and CDR2 SASEGT. The CDR3 length is 15 residues. Germline trimming cut 7 bases from V and 5 bases from J; bases unmatched to any gene: 9. The chain couples TRBV6-1 to TRBJ2-1; TRBD2 matches 9 bases. Sequencing was carried out using PBMCs. This clonotype originated in a woman aged 25 to 39 in good health and CMV-seropositive. CDR3 nucleotides: TGTGCCAGCACCGCTAGCGGGAAGGTCAACAATGAGCAGTTCTTC. Its translation: CASTASGKVNNEQFF.